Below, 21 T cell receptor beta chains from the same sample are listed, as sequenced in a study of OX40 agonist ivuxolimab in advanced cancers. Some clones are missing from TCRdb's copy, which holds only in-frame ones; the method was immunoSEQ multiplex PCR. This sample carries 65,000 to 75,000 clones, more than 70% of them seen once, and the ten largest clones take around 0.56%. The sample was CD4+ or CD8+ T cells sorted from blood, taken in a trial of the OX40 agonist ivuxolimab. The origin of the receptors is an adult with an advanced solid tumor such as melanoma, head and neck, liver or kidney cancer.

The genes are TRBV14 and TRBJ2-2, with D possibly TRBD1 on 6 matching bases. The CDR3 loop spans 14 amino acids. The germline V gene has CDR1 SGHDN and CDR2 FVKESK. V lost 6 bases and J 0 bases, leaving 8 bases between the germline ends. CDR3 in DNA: TGTGCCAGCAGTCGGACAGCGAACACCGGGGAGCTGTTTTTT. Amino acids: CASSRTANTGELFF.

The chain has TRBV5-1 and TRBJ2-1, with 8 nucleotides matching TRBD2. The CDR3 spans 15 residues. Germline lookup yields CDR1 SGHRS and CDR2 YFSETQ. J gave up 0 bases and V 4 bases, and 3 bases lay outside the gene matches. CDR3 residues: CASSLSGVSYNEQFF. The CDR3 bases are TGCGCCAGCAGCCTTAGCGGGGTCTCCTACAATGAGCAGTTCTTC.

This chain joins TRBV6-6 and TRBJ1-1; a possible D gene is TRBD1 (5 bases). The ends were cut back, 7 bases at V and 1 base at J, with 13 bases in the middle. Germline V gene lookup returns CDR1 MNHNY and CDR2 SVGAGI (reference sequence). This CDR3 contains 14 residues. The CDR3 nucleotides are TGTGCCAGCACCCCGACAGACCGGAACACTGAAGCTTTCTTT. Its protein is CASTPTDRNTEAFF.

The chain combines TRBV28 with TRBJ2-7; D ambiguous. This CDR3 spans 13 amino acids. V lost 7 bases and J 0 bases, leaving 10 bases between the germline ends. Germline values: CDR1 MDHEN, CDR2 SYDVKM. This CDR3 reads CASKETPSYEQYF. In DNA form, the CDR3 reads TGTGCCAGCAAAGAGACACCCTCCTACGAGCAGTACTTC.

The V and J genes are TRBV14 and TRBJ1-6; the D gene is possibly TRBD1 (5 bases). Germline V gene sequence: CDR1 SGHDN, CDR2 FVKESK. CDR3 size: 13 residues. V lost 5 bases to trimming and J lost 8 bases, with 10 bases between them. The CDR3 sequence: CASSFGGDSPLHF. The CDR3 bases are TGTGCCAGCAGCTTCGGGGGGGATTCACCCCTCCACTTT.

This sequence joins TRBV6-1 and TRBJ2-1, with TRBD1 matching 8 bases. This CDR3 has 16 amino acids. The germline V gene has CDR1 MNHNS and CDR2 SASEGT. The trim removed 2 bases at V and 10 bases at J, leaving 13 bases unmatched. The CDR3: CASSERPPGTGSEQFF. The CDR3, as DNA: TGTGCCAGCAGTGAAAGGCCTCCCGGGACAGGATCCGAGCAGTTCTTC.

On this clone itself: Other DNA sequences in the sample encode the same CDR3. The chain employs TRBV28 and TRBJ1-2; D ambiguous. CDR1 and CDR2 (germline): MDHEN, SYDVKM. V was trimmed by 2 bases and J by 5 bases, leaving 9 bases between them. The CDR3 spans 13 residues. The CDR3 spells CASSLRQIYGYTF. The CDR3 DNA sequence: TGTGCCAGCAGTTTAAGGCAGATTTATGGCTACACCTTC.

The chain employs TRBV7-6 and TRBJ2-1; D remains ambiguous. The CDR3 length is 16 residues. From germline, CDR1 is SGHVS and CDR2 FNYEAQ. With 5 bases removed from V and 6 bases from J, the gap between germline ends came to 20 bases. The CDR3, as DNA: TGTGCCAGCAGCCCTCGGAACGGCCAAACCGGCAATGAGCAGTTCTTC. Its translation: CASSPRNGQTGNEQFF.

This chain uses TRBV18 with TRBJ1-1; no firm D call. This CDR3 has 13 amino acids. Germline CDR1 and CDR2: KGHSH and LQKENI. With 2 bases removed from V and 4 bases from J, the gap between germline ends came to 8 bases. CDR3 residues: CASSPGGSTEAFF. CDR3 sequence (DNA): TGTGCCAGCTCACCAGGAGGGAGCACTGAAGCTTTCTTT. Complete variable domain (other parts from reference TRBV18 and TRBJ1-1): NAGVMQNPRHLVRRRGQEARLRCSPMKGHSHVYWYRQLPEEGLKFMVYLQKENIIDESGMPKERFSAEFPKEGPSILRIQQVVRGDSAAYFCASSPGGSTEAFFGQGTRLTVV.

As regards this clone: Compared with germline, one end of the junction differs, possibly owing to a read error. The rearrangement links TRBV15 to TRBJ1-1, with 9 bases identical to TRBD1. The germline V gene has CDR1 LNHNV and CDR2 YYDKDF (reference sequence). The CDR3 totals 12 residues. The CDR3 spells CATSRDIGQGLF. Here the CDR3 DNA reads TGTGCCACCAGCAGAGATATAGGACAGGGGCTTTTT.

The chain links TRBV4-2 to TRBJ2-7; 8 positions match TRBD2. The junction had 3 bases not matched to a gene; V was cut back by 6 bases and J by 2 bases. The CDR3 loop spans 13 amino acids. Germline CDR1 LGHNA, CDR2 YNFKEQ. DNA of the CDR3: TGTGCCAGCAGTGCGGGGGGTCCCTACGAGCAGTACTTC. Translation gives CASSAGGPYEQYF.

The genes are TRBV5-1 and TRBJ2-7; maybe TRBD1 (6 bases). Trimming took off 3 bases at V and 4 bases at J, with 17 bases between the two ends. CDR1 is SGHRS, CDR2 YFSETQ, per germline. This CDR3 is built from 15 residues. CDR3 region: CASSYSPQGWYEQYF. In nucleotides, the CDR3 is TGCGCCAGCAGCTATTCTCCTCAGGGGTGGTACGAGCAGTACTTC.

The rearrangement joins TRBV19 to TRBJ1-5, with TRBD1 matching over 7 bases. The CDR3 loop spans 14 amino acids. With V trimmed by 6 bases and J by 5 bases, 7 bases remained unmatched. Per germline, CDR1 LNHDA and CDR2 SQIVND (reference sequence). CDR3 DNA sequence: TGTGCCAGTAGAGGGAGCACAGGGGATCAGCCCCAGCATTTT. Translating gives CASRGSTGDQPQHF.

The DNA for the CDR3 is TGTGCCACCTCCGGGACATCAAACCAAGAGACCCAGTACTTC. Translating it yields CATSGTSNQETQYF. The genes are TRBV10-3 and TRBJ2-5; perhaps TRBD1 as D (6 bases). V was clipped by 10 bases and J by 0 bases, with 15 bases between them. The germline V gene has CDR1 ENHRY and CDR2 SYGVKD. The CDR3 covers 14 residues.

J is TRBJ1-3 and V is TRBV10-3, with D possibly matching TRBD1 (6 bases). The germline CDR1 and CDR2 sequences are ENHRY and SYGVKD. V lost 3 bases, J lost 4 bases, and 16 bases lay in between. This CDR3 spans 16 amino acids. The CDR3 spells CAISDVEGVMGNTIYF. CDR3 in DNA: TGTGCCATCAGTGATGTGGAGGGGGTCATGGGAAACACCATATATTTT.

CDR3 loop: CASKRTSGGETQYF. The DNA for the CDR3 is TGTGCCAGTAAGAGGACTAGCGGGGGGGAGACCCAGTACTTC. The chain couples TRBV19 to TRBJ2-5; TRBD2 agrees at 14 bases. V was pared by 7 bases and J by 5 bases, with 3 bases of the junction left unmatched. CDR1 LNHDA and CDR2 SQIVND come from the germline V gene (reference sequence). The CDR3 covers 14 residues. The whole variable domain, filled in from reference TRBV19 and TRBJ2-5, reads DGGITQSPKYLFRKEGQNVTLSCEQNLNHDAMYWYRQDPGQGLRLIYYSQIVNDFQKGDIAEGYSVSREKKESFPLTVTSAQKNPTAFYLCASKRTSGGETQYFGPGTRLLVL.

The CDR3 protein is CASSQGLAGNTGELFF. The DNA of the CDR3 is TGCGCCAGCAGCCAAGGTCTAGCGGGGAACACCGGGGAGCTGTTTTTT. V usage is TRBV4-1 and J usage is TRBJ2-2; 8 bases are shared with TRBD2. Trimming cost V 1 base and J 1 base; bases outside gene matches: 2. This CDR3 has 16 residues. Germline CDR1 and CDR2: MGHRA and YSYEKL.

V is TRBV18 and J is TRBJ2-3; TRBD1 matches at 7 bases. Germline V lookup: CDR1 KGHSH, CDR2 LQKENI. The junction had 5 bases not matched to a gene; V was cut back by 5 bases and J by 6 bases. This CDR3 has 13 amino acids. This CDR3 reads CASSGIRGDTQYF. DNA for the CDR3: TGTGCCAGCTCAGGCATCAGGGGGGATACGCAGTATTTT.

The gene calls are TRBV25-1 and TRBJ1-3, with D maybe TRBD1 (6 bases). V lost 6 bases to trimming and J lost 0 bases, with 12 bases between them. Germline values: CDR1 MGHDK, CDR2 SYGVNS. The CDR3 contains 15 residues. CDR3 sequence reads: CASRDSRSSGNTIYF. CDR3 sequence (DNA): TGTGCCAGCAGGGACAGCCGGAGCTCTGGAAACACCATATATTTT. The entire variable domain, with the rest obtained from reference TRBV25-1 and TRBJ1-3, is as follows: EADIYQTPRYLVIGTGKKITLECSQTMGHDKMYWYQQDPGMELHLIHYSYGVNSTEKGDLSSESTVSRIRTEHFPLTLESARPSHTSQYLCASRDSRSSGNTIYFGEGSWLTVV.

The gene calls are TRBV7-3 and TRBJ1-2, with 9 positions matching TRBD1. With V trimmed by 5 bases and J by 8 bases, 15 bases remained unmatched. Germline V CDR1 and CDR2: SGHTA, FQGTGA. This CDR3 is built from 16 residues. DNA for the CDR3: TGTGCCAGCAGCCCCCACCCCACAGGGGGCGAGGGGGGCTACACCTTC. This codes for CASSPHPTGGEGGYTF. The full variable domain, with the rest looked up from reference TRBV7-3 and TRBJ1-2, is GAGVSQTPSNKVTEKGKYVELRCDPISGHTALYWYRQSLGQGPEFLIYFQGTGAADDSGLPNDRFFAVRPEGSVSTLKIQRTERGDSAVYLCASSPHPTGGEGGYTFGSGTRLTVV.

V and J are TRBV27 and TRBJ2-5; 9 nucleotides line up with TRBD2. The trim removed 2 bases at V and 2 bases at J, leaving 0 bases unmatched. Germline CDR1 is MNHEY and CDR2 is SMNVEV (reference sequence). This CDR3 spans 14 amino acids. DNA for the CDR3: TGTGCCAGCAGTTTAGCGGGGGGGCAAGAGACCCAGTACTTC. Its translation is CASSLAGGQETQYF.